The present T cell receptor beta chain was sequenced within a study of pediatric ulcerative colitis. Whole-study results and caveats: Rectal pinch biopsies may have included blood-derived T cells, especially in patients with overt colitis. Repertoires came from total lymphocyte DNA, not specific subsets. Two rectal CDR3 clonotypes occurred in all ulcerative colitis patients. Compared with controls, ulcerative colitis showed greater blood-rectum clone sharing.

This CDR3 is 14 amino acids long. V was pared by 3 bases and J by 7 bases, with 6 bases of the junction left unmatched. CDR1 and CDR2 from the germline V gene are SEHNR and FQNEAQ (reference sequence). Here immunoSEQ multiplex PCR was the method, and the copy in TCRdb shows in-frame clones only, minus some. Of about 20,000 clones listed, 70% to 85% are singletons. One to two pinch biopsies were taken from the rectum during colonoscopy. As regards this clone: Its specificity is unknown.

The chain has TRBV7-9 and TRBJ2-1, with 7 bases identical to TRBD2. Input material: gut tissue. This TCR was recovered from a boy aged 5-17 years with moderate ulcerative colitis. The CDR3, as DNA: TGTGCCAGCAGCTTCGGGGAGGGGAGGAATGAGCAGTTCTTC. It specifies CASSFGEGRNEQFF.